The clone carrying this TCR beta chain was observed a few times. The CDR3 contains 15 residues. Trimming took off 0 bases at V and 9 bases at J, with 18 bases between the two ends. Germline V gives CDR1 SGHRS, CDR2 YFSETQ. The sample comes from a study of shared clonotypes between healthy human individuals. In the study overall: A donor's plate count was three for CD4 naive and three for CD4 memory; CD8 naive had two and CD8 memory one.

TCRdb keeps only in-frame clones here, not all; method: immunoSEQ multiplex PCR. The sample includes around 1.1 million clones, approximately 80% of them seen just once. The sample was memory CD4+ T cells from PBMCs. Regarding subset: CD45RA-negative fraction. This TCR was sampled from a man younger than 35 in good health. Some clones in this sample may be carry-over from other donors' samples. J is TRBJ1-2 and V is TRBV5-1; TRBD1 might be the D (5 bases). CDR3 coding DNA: TGCGCCAGCAGCTTGGATCAGGGCCTTATATCCCGCTACACCTTC. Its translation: CASSLDQGLISRYTF.